Below, 3 T cell receptor delta chains from the same sample are listed, as sequenced in a study of gamma-delta chains in newborns, infants, children (dated by TCRdb to 2018 to 2020). Data came from an Illumina MiSeq. Identical DNA sequences were merged into single rows after TCRdb reprocessed the public reads with CATT. The sample includes 7,000 to 9,500 delta-chain clones, with approximately 22% observed a single time. Around 4% of the sample comes from the top ten. The sequencing input was blood. These receptor sequences come from a child who was a newborn, infant or young child, either healthy, febrile or measles-vaccinated (not recorded which).

This clone was seen a single time. Compared with germline, one end of the junction differs, possibly owing to a read error. The chain links TRDV1 to TRDJ1, with D tentatively TRDD2 (6 bases). The length of the CDR3 is 9 residues. Germline V CDR1 and CDR2: TSWWSYY, QGS. CDR3 loop: CALGASLFF. As DNA, the CDR3 is TGTGCTCTTGGAGCTTCCTTGTTTTTC.

In this sample, this clone turned up a few times. The chain is built from TRDV1 and TRDJ1, with 9 bases identical to TRDD3. After removal of 2 bases from V and 0 bases from J, the junction contained 19 bases not matched to a gene. The CDR3 is 21 residues long. In germline, CDR1 is TSWWSYY, CDR2 QGS. CDR3 DNA sequence: TGTGCTCTTGGGGAAATACCTTGGGGTCGTACTGGGGGAAAGAACACCGATAAACTCATCTTT. Translation: CALGEIPWGRTGGKNTDKLIF.

This chain links TRDV2 with TRDJ1; perhaps TRDD3 as D (6 bases). CDR1 GEAIGNYY and CDR2 EKD come from the germline V gene. Trimming cost V 0 bases and J 3 bases, with 19 bases left between them. This CDR3 has 17 amino acids. CDR3 sequence: CACDTHWRGSVADKLIF. CDR3 sequence (DNA): TGTGCCTGTGACACCCACTGGAGGGGATCGGTCGCCGATAAACTCATCTTT.